The 2 T cell receptor beta chains below were found in one sample sequenced in a study of T-cell reconstitution after alpha-beta-depleted transplantation in children. Preparation of the TCRbeta library used unique molecular identifiers. TCRdb itself ran the PCR reads through MiXCR, one entry per CDR3 protein. The sample consists of some 200,000 distinct CDR3 sequences, 9.7% of them appearing once. Sequencing used PBMCs from the stem cell graft donor, obtained from the stem cell graft. The origin of the receptors is a human donor who donated a stem cell graft to a child with SCID.

The sample holds many counts of this clonotype. The chain carries TRBV7-2 and TRBJ1-2, with 7 bases fitting TRBD1. The CDR3 sequence is 17 residues long. Germline trimming cut 5 bases from V and 4 bases from J; bases unmatched to any gene: 16. Germline CDR1 and CDR2: SGHTA and FQGNSA. The CDR3: CASSVRYIDRALYGYTF. The CDR3 DNA reads as TGTGCCAGCAGCGTGCGATACATAGACAGGGCCCTCTATGGCTACACCTTC. The full variable domain, completed using reference TRBV7-2 and TRBJ1-2, is GAGVSQSPSNKVTEKGKDVELRCDPISGHTALYWYRQSLGQGLEFLIYFQGNSAPDKSGLPSDRFSAERTGGSVSTLTIQRTQQEDSAVYLCASSVRYIDRALYGYTFGSGTRLTVV.

The chain recombines TRBV15 with TRBJ2-5; D gene unclear. This CDR3 is built from 16 residues. The V gene's germline CDR1 is LNHNV and CDR2 YYDKDF (reference sequence). Trimming took off 0 bases at V and 5 bases at J, with 16 bases between the two ends. The CDR3 sequence is CATSRDRTTSGETQYF. The CDR3 coding sequence is TGTGCCACCAGCAGAGATCGCACCACGTCCGGGGAGACCCAGTACTTC.